This passage covers 30 T cell receptor beta chains from one sample sequenced in a study of blood T cell repertoires in COVID-19. Some clones are missing from TCRdb's copy, which holds only in-frame ones; the method was immunoSEQ multiplex PCR. The table has 100,000 or so clones, roughly 80% seen once. What was sequenced was peripheral blood. The origin of the receptors is a woman aged 70 to 79 with acute or convalescent COVID-19.

This chain joins TRBV6-6 and TRBJ2-2, with D unresolved. CDR3 length: 15 amino acids. Trimming removed 8 bases at V and 0 bases at J, with 13 bases between. Looked up from germline, CDR1 is MNHNY and CDR2 is SVGAGI (reference sequence). DNA for the CDR3: TGTGCCAGCCTCAGGCAGAACGCGAACACCGGGGAGCTGTTTTTT. This codes for CASLRQNANTGELFF.

The chain uses TRBV30 and TRBJ1-1, with 7 bases identical to TRBD1. The junction had 4 bases not matched to a gene; V was cut back by 2 bases and J by 4 bases. Germline CDR1 GTSNPN, CDR2 SVGIG (reference sequence). The CDR3 has 13 residues. CDR3 protein: CAWSPGTATEAFF. DNA of the CDR3: TGTGCCTGGAGTCCCGGGACAGCCACTGAAGCTTTCTTT.

This clone was picked up one time. CDR3 nucleotide sequence: TGTGCCAGCAGCTTTACCCTAGCTAATTCACCCCTCCACTTT. Amino acid sequence: CASSFTLANSPLHF. The V call is TRBV7-2, the J call TRBJ1-6; no firm D call. CDR1 SGHTA and CDR2 FQGNSA come from the germline V gene. CDR3 length equals 14 residues. With 3 bases removed from V and 6 bases from J, the gap between germline ends came to 9 bases.

The rearrangement joins TRBV9 to TRBJ2-3; 9 nucleotides line up with TRBD1. The CDR3 spans 14 residues. Unmatched junction bases numbered 5, after V lost 3 bases and J lost 6 bases. Germline V lookup: CDR1 SGDLS, CDR2 YYNGEE. The DNA for the CDR3 is TGTGCCAGCAGCGCGACAGGGGGTGGGGATACGCAGTATTTT. Translating it yields CASSATGGGDTQYF. Supplemented by reference TRBV9 and TRBJ2-3, the full variable domain reads DSGVTQTPKHLITATGQRVTLRCSPRSGDLSVYWYQQSLDQGLQFLIQYYNGEERAKGNILERFSAQQFPDLHSELNLSSLELGDSALYFCASSATGGGDTQYFGPGTRLTVL.

This clone was observed once. The chain recombines TRBV21-1 with TRBJ1-1; the DNA was not used to check the table's D call, TRBD1. TRBV21-1 is shown as a pseudogene. The CDR3 runs 13 residues. The CDR3 protein is CAHPGTGNTEAFF. The DNA of the CDR3 is TGTGCCCATCCCGGGACAGGGAACACTGAAGCTTTCTTT.

The chain joins TRBV5-4 to TRBJ1-1; perhaps TRBD1 as D (6 bases). The CDR3 has 15 amino acids. The germline CDR1 and CDR2 sequences are SGHNT and YYREEE (reference sequence). Trimming left V 0 bases short and J 0 bases short, with 9 bases between. For the CDR3, the DNA is TGTGCCAGCAGCTTGGCGGGGGGCATGAACACTGAAGCTTTCTTT. This codes for CASSLAGGMNTEAFF.

The chain links TRBV30 to TRBJ1-1, with D possibly TRBD1 on 6 matching bases. The CDR3 covers 13 residues. V was pared by 3 bases and J by 3 bases, with 11 bases between. In germline, CDR1 is GTSNPN, CDR2 SVGIG (reference sequence). This chain's CDR3 is CAWRGAEDTEAFF. CDR3 DNA: TGTGCCTGGAGGGGGGCGGAGGACACTGAAGCTTTCTTT. The entire variable domain, with the rest obtained from reference TRBV30 and TRBJ1-1, is as follows: SQTIHQWPATLVQPVGSPLSLECTVEGTSNPNLYWYRQAAGRGLQLLFYSVGIGQISSEVPQNLSASRPQDRQFILSSKKLLLSDSGFYLCAWRGAEDTEAFFGQGTRLTVV.

This rearrangement joins TRBV6-6 to TRBJ2-2, with a weak D call TRBD2 (6 bases). Deletions cut 4 bases from V and 7 bases from J, with 13 bases between. The germline gives CDR1 MNHNY, CDR2 SVGAGI (reference sequence). The CDR3 extends over 14 amino acids. This chain's CDR3 is CASSSPGRGGELFF. The CDR3 nucleotides are TGTGCCAGCAGTTCCCCCGGGCGGGGCGGGGAGCTGTTTTTT.

The chain employs TRBV7-2 and TRBJ2-7; D is possibly TRBD1 (7 bases). Per the germline V gene, CDR1 is SGHTA and CDR2 is FQGNSA. The CDR3 sequence is 14 residues long. Trimming took off 5 bases at V and 6 bases at J, with 17 bases between the two ends. In nucleotides, the CDR3 is TGTGCCAGCAGCCCTAACGTCCAGGGGGGCGAGCAGTACTTC. Translated: CASSPNVQGGEQYF.

The chain joins TRBV19 to TRBJ2-1; TRBD1 is a possible D gene (5 bases). Trimming pared 7 bases from V and 7 bases from J, leaving 14 bases between. The CDR3 runs to 13 residues. Per the germline V gene, CDR1 is LNHDA and CDR2 is SQIVND (reference sequence). The CDR3 DNA reads TGTGCCAGTATGCCGACAGAGTGGAATGAGCAGTTCTTC. Protein: CASMPTEWNEQFF.

The genes are TRBV3-1 (or the pseudogene TRBV3-2) and TRBJ1-3; 8 nucleotides match TRBD1. Germline CDR1 is LGHDT and CDR2 is YNNKEL (reference sequence). V dropped 2 bases and J dropped 4; count of bases not matched to a gene: 4. The CDR3 is made up of 15 amino acids. CDR3 bases: TGTGCCAGCAGCCAACAGGGGGCGACCGGAAACACCATATATTTT. As protein: CASSQQGATGNTIYF.

Only a few counts were recorded for this clone. The V and J genes are TRBV7-8 and TRBJ1-2; D gene unclear. This CDR3 comprises 16 residues. CDR1 and CDR2 (germline): SGHVS, FQNEAQ. The germline V and J ends were trimmed by 0 bases and 3 bases, with 14 bases remaining between them. CDR3 residues: CASSLAKVAGDYGYTF. The DNA for the CDR3 is TGTGCCAGCAGCTTAGCGAAAGTTGCCGGGGACTATGGCTACACCTTC.

V usage is TRBV28 and J usage is TRBJ2-7; the D gene is possibly TRBD2 (5 bases). This CDR3 has 12 residues. The germline CDR1 and CDR2 sequences are MDHEN and SYDVKM. The ends were cut back, 4 bases at V and 3 bases at J, with 7 bases in the middle. The CDR3 region has the DNA TGTGCCAGCAGTTCGGGGTTCTACGAGCAGTACTTC. It codes for CASSSGFYEQYF.

The chain joins TRBV30 to TRBJ1-4, with D maybe TRBD1 (6 bases). V lost 6 bases to trimming and J lost 0 bases, with 14 bases between them. The CDR3 is 15 residues long. Germline V CDR1 and CDR2: GTSNPN, SVGIG (reference sequence). The CDR3 bases are TGTGCCTGCCCCCAGAAGGGGGCAACTAATGAAAAACTGTTTTTT. Protein: CACPQKGATNEKLFF.

The V gene is TRBV24-1, the J gene TRBJ2-3; 11 positions agree with TRBD2. This CDR3 has 16 amino acids. The V and J ends lost 3 bases and 3 bases, in that order; junction bases with no gene match: 4. CDR1 KGHDR and CDR2 SFDVKD come from the germline V gene. As DNA, the CDR3 is TGTGCCACCAGTGATCCTAGCGGGGGGCGGACAGATACGCAGTATTTT. It codes for CATSDPSGGRTDTQYF.

CDR3 amino acids: CASSDTTRGRTEAFF. For the CDR3, the DNA is TGCGCCAGCAGTGATACAACCAGGGGAAGGACTGAAGCTTTCTTT. V is TRBV10-2 and J is TRBJ1-1; a weak D match, TRBD1 (6 bases). Germline values: CDR1 WSHSY, CDR2 SAAADI. This CDR3 comprises 15 residues. V was cut by 3 bases and J by 5 bases, with 16 bases left in between.

This chain joins TRBV6-5 and TRBJ1-1; 7 nucleotides line up with TRBD1. CDR1 is MNHEY, CDR2 SVGAGI, per germline. The CDR3 sequence is 13 residues long. Trimming at V came to 6 bases and at J to 6 bases, leaving 7 bases not matched to a gene. For the CDR3, the DNA is TGTGCCAGCAGCCCCCGACAGGGTGCTGAAGCTTTCTTT. This codes for CASSPRQGAEAFF.

The CDR3 reads CASSLDRNEKLFF. The CDR3 region has the DNA TGTGCCAGCAGTCTAGATAGAAATGAAAAACTGTTTTTT. The rearrangement links TRBV27 to TRBJ1-4; D not resolved. The length of the CDR3 is 13 residues. Trimming pared 5 bases from V and 5 bases from J, leaving 9 bases between. Germline CDR1 MNHEY, CDR2 SMNVEV (reference sequence).

This clone showed up just a few times. This chain joins TRBV30 and TRBJ1-1; maybe TRBD1 (5 bases). The V end lost 1 base, the J end lost 11 bases, and 11 bases lay between the germline ends. In germline, CDR1 is GTSNPN, CDR2 SVGIG (reference sequence). The CDR3 runs to 11 residues. CDR3 bases: TGTGCCTGGAGTGAAGGGGCTCCGGCTTTCTTT. Translation gives CAWSEGAPAFF.

The chain employs TRBV7-2 and TRBJ2-7; D possibly corresponds to TRBD1 (6 bases). Looked up from germline, CDR1 is SGHTA and CDR2 is FQGNSA. The V end was cut by 1 base, the J end by 7 bases, with 17 bases between. This CDR3 spans 15 amino acids. In DNA form, the CDR3 reads TGTGCCAGCAGCTTAGTGTCGGGCAGGGGAAGGGAGCAGTACTTC. This encodes CASSLVSGRGREQYF.

The table lists this clone with a count of one. The chain links TRBV11-2 to TRBJ2-3, with 8 bases identical to TRBD2. This CDR3 is 15 amino acids long. Losses at the gene ends were 2 bases for V and 3 bases for J; bases not matched to a gene: 4. Germline-derived CDR1 and CDR2 are SGHAT and FQNNGV. The CDR3 loop is CASSLLGGGTDTQYF. CDR3 DNA: TGTGCCAGCAGCTTACTCGGGGGGGGGACAGATACGCAGTATTTT.

This rearrangement joins TRBV6-5 to TRBJ1-6, with TRBD1 identical over 7 bases. V lost 6 bases and J lost 7; bases outside the gene matches: 6. The CDR3 totals 14 residues. Germline lookup yields CDR1 MNHEY and CDR2 SVGAGI. CDR3: CASRTGTENSPLHF. The CDR3 coding sequence is TGTGCCAGCAGAACAGGGACAGAGAATTCACCCCTCCACTTT.

The chain employs TRBV7-7 and TRBJ2-1; D is perhaps TRBD1 (6 bases). The CDR3 has 15 residues. Germline loops: CDR1 SSHAT, CDR2 FNYEAQ (reference sequence). Trimming left V 5 bases short and J 0 bases short, with 11 bases between. The CDR3 protein is CASSRDTSSYNEQFF. The CDR3 region has the DNA TGTGCCAGCAGCCGGGACACGAGCTCCTACAATGAGCAGTTCTTC.

J is TRBJ1-2 and V is TRBV6-5; no definite D call. V gave up 1 base and J gave up 5 bases, with 14 bases separating them. The germline gives CDR1 MNHEY, CDR2 SVGAGI. This CDR3 is 15 amino acids long. The CDR3 nucleotides are TGTGCCAGCAGTTACTTGGGCTCCTGGGCTTATGGCTACACCTTC. This translates into CASSYLGSWAYGYTF.

V and J are TRBV10-3 and TRBJ1-1, with D maybe TRBD1 (6 bases). Germline assignment: CDR1 ENHRY and CDR2 SYGVKD. The CDR3 spans 14 residues. V was shortened by 6 bases and J by 1 base, with 12 bases between the two germline ends. In DNA, the CDR3 is TGTGCCATCAGCCAGGGGAGCCAGAACACTGAAGCTTTCTTT. Amino acid sequence: CAISQGSQNTEAFF.

The chain couples TRBV28 to TRBJ2-7, with 10 nucleotides matching TRBD2. The germline V gene encodes CDR1 MDHEN and CDR2 SYDVKM. The CDR3 totals 18 residues. J was trimmed by 2 bases and V by 6 bases; bases with no gene match: 16. CDR3 loop: CASRGFPRASGGTYEQYF. In DNA, the CDR3 is TGTGCCAGCAGAGGTTTCCCTAGGGCTAGCGGGGGTACCTACGAGCAGTACTTC.

The chain uses TRBV5-4 and TRBJ2-1; D is possibly TRBD1 (5 bases). V was pared by 5 bases and J by 4 bases, with 10 bases between. Germline CDR1 and CDR2: SGHNT and YYREEE (reference sequence). The CDR3 sequence is 13 residues long. CDR3 sequence (DNA): TGTGCCAGCAGTATGGGGCCATACAATGAGCAGTTCTTC. As protein: CASSMGPYNEQFF.

The DNA of the CDR3 is TGTGCCAGCGACGCAGGGGGCGGGCAGCCCCAGCATTTT. Its protein is CASDAGGGQPQHF. The chain has TRBV28 and TRBJ1-5; 8 bases match TRBD1. J gave up 7 bases and V 8 bases, and 7 bases lay outside the gene matches. The length of the CDR3 is 13 residues. CDR1 is MDHEN, CDR2 SYDVKM, per germline.

In this sample, this clone turned up a few times. The rearrangement links TRBV4-3 to TRBJ2-7; possible D gene TRBD2, 6 bases. Trimming removed 0 bases from V and 2 bases from J, with 11 bases in between. Germline CDR1 and CDR2: LGHNA and YSLEER. The CDR3 consists of 15 residues. The DNA for the CDR3 is TGCGCCAGCAGCCAAGATAGGCGGGGAGCCTACGAGCAGTACTTC. Protein product: CASSQDRRGAYEQYF.

The CDR3 sequence: CASSPSTGASSPLHF. The DNA for the CDR3 is TGCGCCAGCAGCCCCTCGACAGGAGCGAGTTCACCCCTCCACTTT. This rearrangement joins TRBV5-1 to TRBJ1-6; possibly TRBD1 for D (6 bases). V dropped 4 bases and J dropped 9 bases, with 17 bases sitting between them. CDR3 length: 15 amino acids. From germline, CDR1 is SGHRS and CDR2 YFSETQ.